This T cell receptor (beta chain) was identified in a study of graft-versus-host responses after intestinal transplantation. Looking at the study overall: Induction using anti-thymocyte globulin, followed by tacrolimus and steroids for roughly 3 years, was given to all recipients. General study points: Recipient marrow contained GvH clones, some of which appeared first in ileum or blood. Early after transplant, HvG clones declined as circulating GvH clones peaked.

The data were produced by immunoSEQ multiplex PCR, yet TCRdb's version contains in-frame clones alone and is incomplete. Here the sample spans tens of thousands of clones, approximately 95% being singletons. Between the trimmed V and J ends, which lost 4 bases and 7 bases, there was a span of 16 bases. CDR3 length equals 15 residues. Per germline, CDR1 SEHNR and CDR2 FQNEAQ (reference sequence). On this clone itself: The antigen is not known.

The source material was unstimulated CD8+ T cells sorted from spleen or lymph node cells, sampled before transplant. The J gene is TRBJ2-2, the V gene TRBV7-9; either TRBD1 or TRBD2 may supply D (6 bases each). This TCR derives from a human donor who was the organ donor for an intestinal transplant. CDR3 residues: CASSSMWGAGGELFF. The CDR3 DNA sequence: TGTGCCAGCAGCTCGATGTGGGGGGCAGGCGGGGAGCTGTTTTTT.